Sequencing of this T cell receptor beta chain was carried out in a study of OX40 agonist ivuxolimab in advanced cancers. Whole-study context: Participants averaged approximately 60 years of age (range roughly 20 to 90) and were 82.7% male. Study findings and constraints: Among expanded peripheral T cells, antigen specificity went undetermined. Both CD4+ and CD8+ T cell populations in blood had undergone clonal expansion by week 6 at 0.1 to 3.0 mg/kg.

About this clone: Its antigen is unknown.

Profiled with immunoSEQ multiplex PCR; TCRdb holds only in-frame clones, not every one. The sample holds roughly 56,000 clones, approximately 86% seen once. It was autoimmune disease history or systemic immunosuppression that excluded patients. The CDR3 is 16 residues long. Germline V gene sequence: CDR1 SGHNT, CDR2 YYREEE (reference sequence). Trimming took off 0 bases at V and 2 bases at J, with 12 bases between the two ends. Specimen: CD4+ or CD8+ T cells sorted from blood, collected in a trial of the OX40 agonist ivuxolimab. The clonotype originates from an adult with an advanced solid tumor such as melanoma, head and neck, liver or kidney cancer. The chain is built from TRBV5-4 and TRBJ1-3, with D hard to call. This CDR3 is CASSLGSEDAGNTIYF. The CDR3 DNA reads TGTGCCAGCAGCTTGGGTAGCGAGGACGCTGGAAACACCATATATTTT.